This T cell receptor (beta chain) was sequenced in a study of blood T cells in healthy people across ages. This clonotype was counted only a few times. CDR1 is SEHNR and CDR2 is FQNEAQ in the germline V gene (reference sequence). V lost 5 bases and J lost 4; bases outside the gene matches: 7. The CDR3 runs to 15 residues. Then a second PCR, running roughly 6 to 11 cycles, was carried out with a sample-barcoded 5' primer and a J-beta primer mix. TCRdb called the 5' RACE reads again in MiXCR, with one record for every CDR3 protein. The sample lists about 800,000 distinct CDR3 sequences, roughly 25% occurring once. This same sample was also taken into another study, of T cells of mothers and their children.

Input material: blood. This sequence originates from a boy aged 10-17 years in good health. The chain employs TRBV7-9 and TRBJ2-7; 11 bases are shared with TRBD2. For the CDR3, the DNA is TGTGCCAGCAGCGTTACCGGGACTAGCGGATACGAGCAGTACTTC. Protein: CASSVTGTSGYEQYF. Variable domain in full (rest from reference TRBV7-9 and TRBJ2-7): DTGVSQNPRHKITKRGQNVTFRCDPISEHNRLYWYRQTLGQGPEFLTYFQNEAQLEKSRLLSDRFSAERPKGSFSTLEIQRTEQGDSAMYLCASSVTGTSGYEQYFGPGTRLTVT.